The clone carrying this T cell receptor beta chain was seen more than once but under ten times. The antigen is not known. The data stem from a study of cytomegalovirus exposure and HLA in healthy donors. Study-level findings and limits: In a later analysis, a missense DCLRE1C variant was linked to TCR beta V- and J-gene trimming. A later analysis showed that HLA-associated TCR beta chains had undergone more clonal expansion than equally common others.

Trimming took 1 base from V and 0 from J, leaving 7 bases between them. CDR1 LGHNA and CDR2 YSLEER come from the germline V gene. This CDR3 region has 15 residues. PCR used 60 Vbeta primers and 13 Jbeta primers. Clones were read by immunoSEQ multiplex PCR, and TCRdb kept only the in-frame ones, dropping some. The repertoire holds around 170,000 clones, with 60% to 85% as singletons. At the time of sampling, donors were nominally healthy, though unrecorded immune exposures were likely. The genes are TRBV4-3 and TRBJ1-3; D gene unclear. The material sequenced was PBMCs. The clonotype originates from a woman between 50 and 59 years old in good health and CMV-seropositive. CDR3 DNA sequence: TGCGCCAGCAGCCAAGCAGTCCACTCTGGAAACACCATATATTTT. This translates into CASSQAVHSGNTIYF.